The 15 T cell receptor beta chains in this list originate from one sample, sequenced in a study of blood T cell repertoires in COVID-19. Assay: immunoSEQ multiplex PCR; the TCRdb copy retains only in-frame clones and omits some. The sample carries 450,000 or so clones, around 90% recorded once. The material sequenced was peripheral blood. The receptors here all came from a man aged 18 to 30 with COVID-19, enrolled during active disease.

V gene TRBV5-1 combines with J gene TRBJ2-7; TRBD2 is a possible D gene (5 bases). The CDR3 spans 13 residues. V lost 10 bases to trimming and J lost 1 base, with 15 bases between them. CDR1 and CDR2 (germline): SGHRS, YFSETQ. The CDR3 region is CAAPAKRSYEQYF. The CDR3 DNA reads as TGCGCCGCTCCGGCGAAGCGGTCCTACGAGCAGTACTTC.

This chain joins TRBV18 and TRBJ1-1; unclear D gene. The length of the CDR3 is 15 residues. With 3 bases removed from V and 1 base from J, the gap between germline ends came to 12 bases. Germline CDR1 KGHSH, CDR2 LQKENI. The CDR3 reads CASSPGAGANTEAFF. The CDR3 DNA is TGTGCCAGCTCACCGGGTGCAGGCGCGAACACTGAAGCTTTCTTT. Full variable domain (rest looked up from reference TRBV18 and TRBJ1-1): NAGVMQNPRHLVRRRGQEARLRCSPMKGHSHVYWYRQLPEEGLKFMVYLQKENIIDESGMPKERFSAEFPKEGPSILRIQQVVRGDSAAYFCASSPGAGANTEAFFGQGTRLTVV.

CDR3 nucleotides: TGTGCCAGTAGTTTTACCATGACAGGGGGGTGGCCCCAGCATTTT. It yields the protein CASSFTMTGGWPQHF. The genes are TRBV19 and TRBJ1-5; 9 bases align to TRBD1. The CDR3 totals 15 residues. After removal of 5 bases from V and 9 bases from J, the junction contained 11 bases not matched to a gene. From germline, CDR1 is LNHDA and CDR2 SQIVND (reference sequence).

This clone was observed a single time. This chain connects TRBV4-1 to TRBJ2-7; 10 bases fit TRBD1. Germline V lookup: CDR1 MGHRA, CDR2 YSYEKL. V was clipped by 4 bases and J by 5 bases; unmatched bases: 2. The CDR3 runs 13 residues. CDR3: CASSPGTGDEQYF. The CDR3 DNA reads TGCGCCAGCAGCCCCGGGACAGGGGACGAGCAGTACTTC.

The rearrangement links TRBV11-2 to TRBJ2-1, with 8 bases lining up with TRBD2. Trimming at V came to 3 bases and at J to 3 bases, leaving 4 bases not matched to a gene. The germline V gene encodes CDR1 SGHAT and CDR2 FQNNGV. The CDR3 sequence is 15 residues long. The CDR3 region is CASSFSGALYNEQFF. Here the CDR3 DNA reads TGTGCCAGCAGCTTTAGCGGGGCACTCTACAATGAGCAGTTCTTC.

The chain combines TRBV27 with TRBJ1-1, with D perhaps matching TRBD1 (6 bases). The germline CDR1 and CDR2 sequences are MNHEY and SMNVEV (reference sequence). The CDR3 extends over 15 amino acids. Trimming cost V 0 bases and J 1 base, with 9 bases left between them. Here the CDR3 reads CASSLSGAANTEAFF. CDR3 sequence (DNA): TGTGCCAGCAGTTTATCGGGGGCGGCGAACACTGAAGCTTTCTTT.

The V gene is TRBV7-8, the J gene TRBJ1-5, with a tentative D call TRBD1 (5 bases). The CDR3 runs 16 residues. Trimming cost V 1 base and J 0 bases, with 10 bases left between them. Germline V lookup: CDR1 SGHVS, CDR2 FQNEAQ. DNA of the CDR3: TGTGCCAGCAGCTTAGGGACACCGCTTAGCAATCAGCCCCAGCATTTT. It yields the protein CASSLGTPLSNQPQHF. Using reference TRBV7-8 and TRBJ1-5 for the parts outside the CDR3, the full variable domain is GAGVSQSPRYKVAKRGQDVALRCDPISGHVSLFWYQQALGQGPEFLTYFQNEAQLDKSGLPSDRFFAERPEGSVSTLKIQRTQQEDSAVYLCASSLGTPLSNQPQHFGDGTRLSIL.

The chain combines TRBV4-2 with TRBJ1-3; D possibly corresponds to TRBD1 (5 bases). V lost 3 bases, J lost 0 bases, and 12 bases lay in between. Per the germline V gene, CDR1 is LGHNA and CDR2 is YNFKEQ. The CDR3 is 16 amino acids. The CDR3 bases are TGTGCCAGCAGCCAGAATGCGGGGGGCTCTGGAAACACCATATATTTT. It encodes CASSQNAGGSGNTIYF.

This rearrangement joins TRBV24-1 to TRBJ2-3; 7 nucleotides align to TRBD2. Germline lookup yields CDR1 KGHDR and CDR2 SFDVKD. V shed 3 bases and J 4 bases; nucleotides not matched to a gene: 12. The CDR3 loop spans 17 amino acids. Written as DNA, the CDR3 is TGTGCCACCAGTGATCTCGGGGGAGGGCCCGGGGCAGATACGCAGTATTTT. This translates into CATSDLGGGPGADTQYF.

CDR3 nucleotides: TGTGCCAGCAGCTCGAGACTAGCGGGGGGGCTACAAGAGACCCAGTACTTC. Amino acids: CASSSRLAGGLQETQYF. The rearrangement uses TRBV7-6 and TRBJ2-5; 14 nucleotides match TRBD2. The CDR3 loop spans 17 amino acids. The V gene's germline CDR1 is SGHVS and CDR2 FNYEAQ. V was clipped by 4 bases and J by 2 bases; unmatched bases: 6. Based on the CDR3 plus reference TRBV7-6 and TRBJ2-5, the full variable domain is GAGVSQSPRYKVTKRGQDVALRCDPISGHVSLYWYRQALGQGPEFLTYFNYEAQQDKSGLPNDRFSAERPEGSISTLTIQRTEQRDSAMYRCASSSRLAGGLQETQYFGPGTRLLVL.

This clone was observed a handful of times. CDR3 nucleotide sequence: TGTGCCAGCAGCTTCCAGACAGGGGAAACAGATACGCAGTATTTT. Protein sequence: CASSFQTGETDTQYF. This rearrangement joins TRBV7-9 to TRBJ2-3; TRBD1 agrees at 8 bases. The length of the CDR3 is 15 residues. In germline, CDR1 is SEHNR, CDR2 FQNEAQ (reference sequence). V lost 3 bases, J lost 3 bases, and 5 bases stayed unmatched.

The V gene is TRBV11-1, the J gene TRBJ2-7, with 7 bases identical to TRBD1. V was clipped by 5 bases and J by 4 bases; unmatched bases: 11. Germline-derived CDR1 and CDR2 are SGHAT and FQDESV (reference sequence). The CDR3 has 15 amino acids. Here the CDR3 reads CASSKGQLKDYEQYF. CDR3 bases: TGTGCCAGCAGCAAGGGACAGCTTAAGGATTACGAGCAGTACTTC.

Here the CDR3 reads CASSYSTYEQFF. Here the CDR3 DNA reads TGTGCCAGCAGTTACAGTACATATGAGCAGTTCTTC. V usage is TRBV12-3 or TRBV12-4 and J usage is TRBJ2-1; D is ambiguous. With 4 bases removed from V and 8 bases from J, the gap between germline ends came to 9 bases. The CDR3 spans 12 residues.

This chain joins TRBV27 and TRBJ1-2; 10 bases map to TRBD1. Germline V lookup: CDR1 MNHEY, CDR2 SMNVEV (reference sequence). The CDR3 length is 13 residues. The ends lost 8 bases at V and 8 bases at J; junction bases unmatched: 8. The CDR3, as DNA: TGTGCCAGCTTTGACAGGGGGCGAGGAGGCTACACCTTC. Its translation: CASFDRGRGGYTF.

The V gene is TRBV7-9, the J gene TRBJ2-2; D is possibly TRBD1 (5 bases). The CDR3 is made up of 16 amino acids. CDR1 and CDR2 from the germline V gene are SEHNR and FQNEAQ (reference sequence). The germline V and J ends were trimmed by 5 bases and 3 bases, with 16 bases remaining between them. This chain's CDR3 is CASSPGHPIDTGELFF. CDR3 bases: TGTGCCAGCAGCCCCGGACACCCCATAGACACCGGGGAGCTGTTTTTT.